Sequencing of this T cell receptor (beta chain) was carried out in a study of blood T cell repertoires in COVID-19. The repertoire was sequenced with immunoSEQ multiplex PCR; TCRdb's copy has only in-frame clones and lacks some. The table shows 200,000 to 250,000 clones, with approximately 86% occurring only once. The CDR3 covers 14 residues. V was shortened by 4 bases and J by 6 bases, with 12 bases between the two germline ends. The germline V gene encodes CDR1 MNHEY and CDR2 SVGAGI. Sequenced sample: peripheral blood. The TCR comes from a woman in her twenties or thirties who had recovered from COVID-19. The chain employs TRBV6-5 and TRBJ2-2; the D is unclear. CDR3 loop: CASSSTYWSGELFF. The DNA for the CDR3 is TGTGCCAGCAGTTCCACATATTGGTCCGGGGAGCTGTTTTTT.